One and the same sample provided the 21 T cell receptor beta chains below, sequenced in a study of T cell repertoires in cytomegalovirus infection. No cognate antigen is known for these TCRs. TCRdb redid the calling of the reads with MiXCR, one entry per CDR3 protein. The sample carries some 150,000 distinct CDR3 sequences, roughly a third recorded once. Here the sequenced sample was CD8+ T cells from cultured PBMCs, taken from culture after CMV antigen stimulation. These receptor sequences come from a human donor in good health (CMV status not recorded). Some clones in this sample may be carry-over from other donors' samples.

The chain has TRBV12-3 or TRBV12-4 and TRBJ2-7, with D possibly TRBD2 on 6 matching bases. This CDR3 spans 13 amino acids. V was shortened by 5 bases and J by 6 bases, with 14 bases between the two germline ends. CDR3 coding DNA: TGTGCCAGCAGTCCGGGACTGGCCGTCGAGCAGTACTTC. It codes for CASSPGLAVEQYF.

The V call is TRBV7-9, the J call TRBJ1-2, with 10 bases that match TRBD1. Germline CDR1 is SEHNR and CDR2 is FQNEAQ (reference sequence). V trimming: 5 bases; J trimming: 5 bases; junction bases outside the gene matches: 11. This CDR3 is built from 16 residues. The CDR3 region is CASSRPGTGAKYGYTF. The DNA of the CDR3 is TGTGCCAGCAGCCGCCCCGGGACAGGGGCGAAGTATGGCTACACCTTC.

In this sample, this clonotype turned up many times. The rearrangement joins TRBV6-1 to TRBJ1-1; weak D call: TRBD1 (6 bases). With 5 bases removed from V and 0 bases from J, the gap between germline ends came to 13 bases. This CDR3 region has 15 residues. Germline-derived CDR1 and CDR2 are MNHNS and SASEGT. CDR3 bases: TGTGCCAGCAGTACCGGGACAAATATGAACACTGAAGCTTTCTTT. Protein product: CASSTGTNMNTEAFF.

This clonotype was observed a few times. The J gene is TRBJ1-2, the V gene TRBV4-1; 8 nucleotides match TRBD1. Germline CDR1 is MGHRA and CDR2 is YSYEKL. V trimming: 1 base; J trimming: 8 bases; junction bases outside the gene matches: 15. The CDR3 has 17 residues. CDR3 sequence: CASSQAQDRENAGGYTF. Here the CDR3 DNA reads TGCGCCAGCAGCCAAGCTCAGGACAGGGAAAATGCTGGAGGCTACACCTTC.

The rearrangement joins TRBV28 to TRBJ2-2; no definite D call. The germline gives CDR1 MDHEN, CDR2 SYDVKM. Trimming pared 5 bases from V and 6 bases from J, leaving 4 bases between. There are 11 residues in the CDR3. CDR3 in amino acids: CASSPPGELFF. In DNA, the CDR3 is TGTGCCAGCAGTCCCCCCGGGGAGCTGTTTTTT. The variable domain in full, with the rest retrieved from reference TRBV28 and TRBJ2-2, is DVKVTQSSRYLVKRTGEKVFLECVQDMDHENMFWYRQDPGLGLRLIYFSYDVKMKEKGDIPEGYSVSREKKERFSLILESASTNQTSMYLCASSPPGELFFGEGSRLTVL.

CDR3 sequence (DNA): TGTGCCAGCAGTTTGGCGGGTCTGATTCAAGAGACCCAGTACTTC. This encodes CASSLAGLIQETQYF. The chain joins TRBV27 to TRBJ2-5; the D gene is possibly TRBD2 (5 bases). This CDR3 is 15 amino acids long. The V and J ends lost 3 bases and 2 bases respectively, with 13 bases between them. Germline V gene lookup returns CDR1 MNHEY and CDR2 SMNVEV (reference sequence).

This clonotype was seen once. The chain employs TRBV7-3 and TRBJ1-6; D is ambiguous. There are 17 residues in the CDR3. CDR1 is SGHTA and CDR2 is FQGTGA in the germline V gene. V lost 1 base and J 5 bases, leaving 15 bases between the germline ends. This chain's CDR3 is CASSLRSRVTHNSPLHF. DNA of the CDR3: TGTGCCAGCAGCTTAAGATCCCGGGTAACCCATAATTCACCCCTCCACTTT.

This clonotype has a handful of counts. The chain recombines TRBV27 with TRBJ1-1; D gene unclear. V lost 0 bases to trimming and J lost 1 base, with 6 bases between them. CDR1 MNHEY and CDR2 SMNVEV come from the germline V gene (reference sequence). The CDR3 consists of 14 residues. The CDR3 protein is CASSLSSGNTEAFF. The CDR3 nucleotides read TGTGCCAGCAGTTTATCGAGTGGGAACACTGAAGCTTTCTTT.

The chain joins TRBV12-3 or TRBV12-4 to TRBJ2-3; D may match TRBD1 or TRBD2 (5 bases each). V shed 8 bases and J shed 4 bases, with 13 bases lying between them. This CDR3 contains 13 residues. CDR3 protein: CASEVMGADTQYF. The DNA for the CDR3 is TGTGCCAGCGAAGTGATGGGGGCAGATACGCAGTATTTT.

CDR3 in amino acids: CSARDPASLSIYEQYF. The CDR3 DNA follows: TGCAGTGCTAGAGATCCTGCCAGTCTGAGTATCTACGAGCAGTACTTC. V usage is TRBV20-1 and J usage is TRBJ2-7; D not certain. The CDR3 is 16 amino acids. CDR1 is DFQATT, CDR2 SNEGSKA, per germline (reference sequence). The ends were cut back, 0 bases at V and 3 bases at J, with 18 bases in the middle.

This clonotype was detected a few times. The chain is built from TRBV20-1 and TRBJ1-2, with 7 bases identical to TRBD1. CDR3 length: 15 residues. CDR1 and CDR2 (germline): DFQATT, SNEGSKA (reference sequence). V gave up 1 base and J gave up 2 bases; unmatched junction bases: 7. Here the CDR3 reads CSARVRTGMNYGYTF. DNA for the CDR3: TGCAGTGCTAGAGTCCGGACAGGAATGAACTATGGCTACACCTTC.

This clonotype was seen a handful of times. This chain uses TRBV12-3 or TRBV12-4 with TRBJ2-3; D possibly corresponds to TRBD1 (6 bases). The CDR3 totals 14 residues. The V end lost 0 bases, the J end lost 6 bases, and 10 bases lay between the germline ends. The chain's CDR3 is CASSLAGASDTQYF. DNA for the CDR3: TGTGCCAGCAGTTTAGCGGGGGCATCGGATACGCAGTATTTT.

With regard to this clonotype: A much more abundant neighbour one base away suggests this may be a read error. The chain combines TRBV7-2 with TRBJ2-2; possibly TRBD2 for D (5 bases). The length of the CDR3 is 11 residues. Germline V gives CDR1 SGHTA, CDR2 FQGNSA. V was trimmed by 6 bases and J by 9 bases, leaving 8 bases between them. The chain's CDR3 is CASSPGRELFF. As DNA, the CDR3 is TGTGCCAGCAGTCCCGGGAGGGAGCTGTTTTTT.

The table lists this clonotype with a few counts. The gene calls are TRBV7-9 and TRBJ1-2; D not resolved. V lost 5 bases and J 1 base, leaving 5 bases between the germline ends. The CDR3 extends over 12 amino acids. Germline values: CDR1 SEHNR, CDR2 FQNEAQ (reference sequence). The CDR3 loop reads CASSVGNYGYTF. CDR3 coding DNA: TGTGCCAGCAGCGTCGGTAACTATGGCTACACCTTC.

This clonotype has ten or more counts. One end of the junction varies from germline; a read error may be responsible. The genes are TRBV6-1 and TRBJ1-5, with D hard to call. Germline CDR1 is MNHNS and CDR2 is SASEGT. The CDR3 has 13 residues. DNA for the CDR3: TGTGCCAGCAGTGAAGAGGTGTTGCTGGCCCCTTTTTTT. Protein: CASSEEVLLAPFF.

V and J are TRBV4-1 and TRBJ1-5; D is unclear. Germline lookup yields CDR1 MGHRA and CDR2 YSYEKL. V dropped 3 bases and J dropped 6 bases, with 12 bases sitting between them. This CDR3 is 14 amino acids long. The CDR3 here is CASSHQNLGQPQHF. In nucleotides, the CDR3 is TGCGCCAGCAGCCATCAGAACTTGGGTCAGCCCCAGCATTTT.

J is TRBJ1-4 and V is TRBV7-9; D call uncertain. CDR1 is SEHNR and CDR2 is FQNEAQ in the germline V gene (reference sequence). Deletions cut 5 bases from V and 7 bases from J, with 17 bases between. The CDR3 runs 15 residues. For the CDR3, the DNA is TGTGCCAGCAGCCCAACCGACTCCCGGCCTGAAAAACTGTTTTTT. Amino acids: CASSPTDSRPEKLFF.

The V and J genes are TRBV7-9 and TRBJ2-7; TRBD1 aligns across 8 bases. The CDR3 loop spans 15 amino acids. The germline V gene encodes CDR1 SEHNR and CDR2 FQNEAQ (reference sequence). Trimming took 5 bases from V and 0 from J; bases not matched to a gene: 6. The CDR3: CASSHRDRPSYEQYF. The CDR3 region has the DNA TGTGCCAGCAGCCACCGGGACAGGCCCTCCTACGAGCAGTACTTC.

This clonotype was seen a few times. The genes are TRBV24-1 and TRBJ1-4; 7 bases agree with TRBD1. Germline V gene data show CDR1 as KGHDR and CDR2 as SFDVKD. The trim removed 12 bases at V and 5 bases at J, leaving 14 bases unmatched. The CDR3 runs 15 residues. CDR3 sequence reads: CAECQPGQINEKLFF. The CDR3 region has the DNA TGTGCCGAATGCCAGCCGGGACAGATAAATGAAAAACTGTTTTTT.

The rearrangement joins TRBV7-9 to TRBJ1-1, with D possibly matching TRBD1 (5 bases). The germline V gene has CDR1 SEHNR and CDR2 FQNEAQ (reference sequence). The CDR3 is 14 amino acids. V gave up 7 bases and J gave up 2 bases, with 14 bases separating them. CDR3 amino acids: CASTPRGVNTEAFF. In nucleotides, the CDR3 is TGTGCCAGCACACCGAGGGGAGTAAACACTGAAGCTTTCTTT.

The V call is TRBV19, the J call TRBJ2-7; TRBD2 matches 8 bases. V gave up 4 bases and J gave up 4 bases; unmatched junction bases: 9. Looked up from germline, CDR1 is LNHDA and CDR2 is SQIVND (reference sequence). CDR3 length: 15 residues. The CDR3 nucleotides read TGTGCCAGTAGTAGCGGGGGGACGGCGTCGTACGAGCAGTACTTC. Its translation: CASSSGGTASYEQYF. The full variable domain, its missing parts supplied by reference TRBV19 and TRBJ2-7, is DGGITQSPKYLFRKEGQNVTLSCEQNLNHDAMYWYRQDPGQGLRLIYYSQIVNDFQKGDIAEGYSVSREKKESFPLTVTSAQKNPTAFYLCASSSGGTASYEQYFGPGTRLTVT.